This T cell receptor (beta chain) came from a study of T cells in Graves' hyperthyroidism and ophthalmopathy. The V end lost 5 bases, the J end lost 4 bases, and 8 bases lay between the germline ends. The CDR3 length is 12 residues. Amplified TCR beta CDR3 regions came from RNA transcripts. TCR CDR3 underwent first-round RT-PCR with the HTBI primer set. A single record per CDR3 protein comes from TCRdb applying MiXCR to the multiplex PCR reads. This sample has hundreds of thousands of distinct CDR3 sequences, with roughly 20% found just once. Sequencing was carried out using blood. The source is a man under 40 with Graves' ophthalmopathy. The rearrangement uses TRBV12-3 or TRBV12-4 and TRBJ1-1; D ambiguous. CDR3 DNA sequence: TGTGCCAGCAGTCCCGACACCACTGAAGCTTTCTTT. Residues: CASSPDTTEAFF.